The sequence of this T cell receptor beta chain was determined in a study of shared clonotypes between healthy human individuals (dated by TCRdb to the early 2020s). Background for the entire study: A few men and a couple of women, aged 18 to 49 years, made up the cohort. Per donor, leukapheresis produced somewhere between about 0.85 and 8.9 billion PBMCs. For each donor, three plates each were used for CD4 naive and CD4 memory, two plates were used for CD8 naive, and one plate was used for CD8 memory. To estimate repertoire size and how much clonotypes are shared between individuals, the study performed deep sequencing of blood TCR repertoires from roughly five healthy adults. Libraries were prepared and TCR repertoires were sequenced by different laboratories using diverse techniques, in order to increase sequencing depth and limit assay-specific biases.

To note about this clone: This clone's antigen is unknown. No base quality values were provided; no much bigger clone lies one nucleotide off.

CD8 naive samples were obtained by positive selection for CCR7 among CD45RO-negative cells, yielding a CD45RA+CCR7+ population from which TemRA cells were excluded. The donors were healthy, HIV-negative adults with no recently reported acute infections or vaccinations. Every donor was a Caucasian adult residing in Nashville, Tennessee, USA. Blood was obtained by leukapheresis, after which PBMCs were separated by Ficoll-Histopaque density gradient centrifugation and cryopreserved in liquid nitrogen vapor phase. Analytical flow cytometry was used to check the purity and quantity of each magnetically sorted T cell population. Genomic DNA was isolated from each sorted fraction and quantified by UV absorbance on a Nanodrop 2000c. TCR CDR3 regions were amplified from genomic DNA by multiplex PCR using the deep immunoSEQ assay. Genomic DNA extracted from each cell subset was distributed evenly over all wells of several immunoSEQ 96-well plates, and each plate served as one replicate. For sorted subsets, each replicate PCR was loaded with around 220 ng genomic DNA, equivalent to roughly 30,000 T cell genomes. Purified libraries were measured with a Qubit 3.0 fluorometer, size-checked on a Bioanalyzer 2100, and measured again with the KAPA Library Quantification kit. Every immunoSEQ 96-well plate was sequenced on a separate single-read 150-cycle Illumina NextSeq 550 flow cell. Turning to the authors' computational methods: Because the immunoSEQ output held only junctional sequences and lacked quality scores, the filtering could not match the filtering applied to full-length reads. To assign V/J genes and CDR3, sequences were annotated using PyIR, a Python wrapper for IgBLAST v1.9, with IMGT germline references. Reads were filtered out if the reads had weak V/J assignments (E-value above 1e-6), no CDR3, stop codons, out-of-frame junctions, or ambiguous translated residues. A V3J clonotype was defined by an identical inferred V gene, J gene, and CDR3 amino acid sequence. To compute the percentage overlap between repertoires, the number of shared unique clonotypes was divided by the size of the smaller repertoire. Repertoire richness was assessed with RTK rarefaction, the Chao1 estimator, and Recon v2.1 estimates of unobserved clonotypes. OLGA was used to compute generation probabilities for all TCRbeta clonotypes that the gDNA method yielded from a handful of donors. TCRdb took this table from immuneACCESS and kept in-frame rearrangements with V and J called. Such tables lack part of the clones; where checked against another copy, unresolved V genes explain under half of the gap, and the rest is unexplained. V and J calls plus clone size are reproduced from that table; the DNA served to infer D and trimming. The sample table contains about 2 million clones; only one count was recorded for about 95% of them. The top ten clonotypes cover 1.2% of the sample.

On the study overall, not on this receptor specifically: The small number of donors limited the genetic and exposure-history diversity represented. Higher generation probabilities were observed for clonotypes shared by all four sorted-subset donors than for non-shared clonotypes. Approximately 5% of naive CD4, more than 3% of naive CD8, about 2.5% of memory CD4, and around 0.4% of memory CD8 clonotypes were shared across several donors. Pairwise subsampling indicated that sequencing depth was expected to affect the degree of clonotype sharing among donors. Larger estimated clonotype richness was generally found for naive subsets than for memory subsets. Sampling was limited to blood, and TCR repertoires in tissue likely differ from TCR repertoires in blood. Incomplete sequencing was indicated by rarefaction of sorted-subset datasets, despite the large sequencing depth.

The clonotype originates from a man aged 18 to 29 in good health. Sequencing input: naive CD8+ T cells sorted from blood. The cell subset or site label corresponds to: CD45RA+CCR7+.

The CDR3 reads as follows: CASSLTPAPLEQYF. The DNA is as follows: TGTGCCAGCTCGCTCACTCCCGCCCCCCTCGAGCAGTACTTC. This chain joins TRBV5-4 to TRBJ2-7; no confident D gene assignment can be made. According to the germline V gene (reference sequence), CDR1 reads SGHNT and CDR2 reads YYREEE. Trimming costs V 7 bases and J 6 bases, and their ends lie 20 bases apart. The CDR3 runs 14 residues from the cysteine to the phenylalanine. The entry retains the CDR3 DNA only, 42 bases that are in frame from base 1.